These 30 T cell receptor beta chains share one sample of origin, sequenced in a study of shared T cell receptors in the human thymus. Sequenced by immunoSEQ multiplex PCR; TCRdb stores in-frame clones only, minus some. The sample has approximately 730,000 clones; 80% to 90% are singletons. The data were also submitted as part of a second study, on human thymus T cells.

Material: thymocytes. These receptors were obtained from a girl in the first two years of life with a congenital heart defect.

The rearrangement joins TRBV10-1 to TRBJ2-3; possible D gene TRBD2, 5 bases. Germline loops: CDR1 WNHNN, CDR2 SYGVQD (reference sequence). CDR3 length: 15 residues. The V end was cut by 4 bases, the J end by 0 bases, with 11 bases between. The CDR3 sequence: CASSGTPSSTDTQYF. The CDR3 bases are TGCGCCAGCAGTGGGACTCCATCTAGCACAGATACGCAGTATTTT.

The CDR3 loop is CASSAAGGGNYGYTF. The CDR3 DNA reads TGTGCCAGCAGTGCGGCAGGCGGGGGAAACTATGGCTACACCTTC. The chain employs TRBV25-1 and TRBJ1-2; the D gene is possibly TRBD1 (5 bases). Per germline, CDR1 MGHDK and CDR2 SYGVNS. The CDR3 has 15 amino acids. V lost 4 bases and J 2 bases, leaving 14 bases between the germline ends.

The chain is built from TRBV6-5 and TRBJ2-2; 10 nucleotides line up with TRBD2. This CDR3 has 15 amino acids. Germline V gives CDR1 MNHEY, CDR2 SVGAGI. V trimming: 2 bases; J trimming: 6 bases; junction bases outside the gene matches: 3. CDR3 nucleotide sequence: TGTGCCAGCAGTTACGCTAGCGGGGGTTCCGGGGAGCTGTTTTTT. Amino acid sequence: CASSYASGGSGELFF.

The chain uses TRBV19 and TRBJ1-1, with a possible D match to TRBD1 (5 bases). CDR3 size: 14 residues. Germline V lookup: CDR1 LNHDA, CDR2 SQIVND (reference sequence). V was pared by 5 bases and J by 1 base, with 11 bases between. In nucleotides, the CDR3 is TGTGCCAGTAGTGAACAGGCCCAGAACACTGAAGCTTTCTTT. Protein product: CASSEQAQNTEAFF.

This chain uses TRBV19 with TRBJ1-2; D unresolved. CDR1 is LNHDA, CDR2 SQIVND, per germline (reference sequence). V gave up 5 bases and J gave up 2 bases, with 15 bases separating them. This CDR3 is built from 15 residues. CDR3: CASSPPRVLNYGYTF. CDR3 sequence (DNA): TGTGCCAGTAGTCCTCCCCGAGTTTTAAACTATGGCTACACCTTC.

The chain joins TRBV14 to TRBJ1-1; 7 bases line up with TRBD1. From germline, CDR1 is SGHDN and CDR2 FVKESK. This CDR3 contains 14 residues. V lost 4 bases and J lost 1; bases outside the gene matches: 3. In DNA, the CDR3 is TGTGCCAGCAGCCGGGACAGAAAGAACACTGAAGCTTTCTTT. Amino acid sequence: CASSRDRKNTEAFF.

The chain employs TRBV12-5 and TRBJ1-6, with a weak D call TRBD1 (6 bases). The V and J ends lost 5 bases and 14 bases respectively, with 22 bases between them. The CDR3 spans 15 residues. Germline values: CDR1 LGHNT, CDR2 FRNRAP. This chain's CDR3 is CASGASAGARRALHF. In nucleotides, the CDR3 is TGTGCTAGTGGTGCCTCGGCGGGGGCAAGGAGAGCCCTCCACTTT.

The chain employs TRBV9 and TRBJ2-1; 11 bases are shared with TRBD2. This CDR3 spans 22 amino acids. After removal of 0 bases from V and 4 bases from J, the junction contained 21 bases not matched to a gene. From germline, CDR1 is SGDLS and CDR2 YYNGEE. DNA of the CDR3: TGTGCCAGCAGCGTAGCTATTCGAGTCTTAGCGGGGGGGCTTGCTAATTACAATGAGCAGTTCTTC. The encoded protein is CASSVAIRVLAGGLANYNEQFF.

V gene TRBV5-1 combines with J gene TRBJ1-6; D call uncertain. CDR3 size: 16 residues. Trimming pared 4 bases from V and 1 base from J, leaving 12 bases between. Per the germline V gene, CDR1 is SGHRS and CDR2 is YFSETQ. CDR3 in DNA: TGCGCCAGCAGCGGGCCAGAGGGTTCCTATAATTCACCCCTCCACTTT. Amino acid sequence: CASSGPEGSYNSPLHF.

The chain recombines TRBV9 with TRBJ2-3; a possible D gene is TRBD2 (7 bases). CDR1 SGDLS and CDR2 YYNGEE come from the germline V gene. Trimming pared 3 bases from V and 2 bases from J, leaving 13 bases between. The CDR3 spans 15 residues. The CDR3 reads CASSAGGEVTDTQYF. CDR3 coding DNA: TGTGCCAGCAGCGCGGGGGGCGAGGTCACAGATACGCAGTATTTT.

This clone has only a few counts. This chain links TRBV5-6 with TRBJ1-2; D perhaps matches TRBD1 (5 bases). The V gene's germline CDR1 is SGHDT and CDR2 YYEEEE. The CDR3 is 16 amino acids. Trimming left V 6 bases short and J 5 bases short, with 23 bases between. DNA for the CDR3: TGTGCCAGCAACTTACAGGACCCCTCATGGGAATATGGCTACACCTTC. This encodes CASNLQDPSWEYGYTF.

This clone was seen only a few times. CDR3 region: CASSDGGEPNYGYTF. CDR3 coding DNA: TGCGCCAGCAGTGATGGGGGGGAACCGAACTATGGCTACACCTTC. The chain links TRBV10-2 to TRBJ1-2; tentatively, D is TRBD1 (5 bases). Trimming left V 3 bases short and J 2 bases short, with 13 bases between. This CDR3 has 15 residues. CDR1 is WSHSY and CDR2 is SAAADI in the germline V gene.

The chain recombines TRBV2 with TRBJ2-7; possible D gene TRBD2, 5 bases. The V gene lost 5 bases and the J gene lost 3 bases, with 17 bases spanning the gap. The germline CDR1 and CDR2 sequences are SNHLY and FYNNEI. The length of the CDR3 is 15 residues. The CDR3 protein is CASSYTRDGLYEQYF. The CDR3 coding sequence is TGTGCCAGCAGTTATACCCGTGACGGACTCTACGAGCAGTACTTC.

The rearrangement joins TRBV15 to TRBJ1-2; TRBD1 matches 11 bases. Germline assignment: CDR1 LNHNV and CDR2 YYDKDF (reference sequence). This CDR3 has 16 residues. V shed 3 bases, J shed 8 bases, and the junction held 11 bases outside the gene matches. DNA for the CDR3: TGTGCCACCAGCAGGATCAAGGACAGGGGGCATCAGGGCTACACCTTC. It translates to CATSRIKDRGHQGYTF.

The chain employs TRBV9 and TRBJ2-7; tentatively, D is TRBD2 (6 bases). The germline V gene encodes CDR1 SGDLS and CDR2 YYNGEE. With 4 bases removed from V and 0 bases from J, the gap between germline ends came to 8 bases. The CDR3 extends over 13 amino acids. The DNA of the CDR3 is TGTGCCAGCAGCCCCGGGAGCTCCTACGAGCAGTACTTC. This codes for CASSPGSSYEQYF.

The V and J genes are TRBV5-4 and TRBJ2-5, with 8 bases identical to TRBD2. The end of the DNA fits TRBJ2-7 better, so the J call may be wrong. The CDR3 covers 15 residues. CDR1 and CDR2 from the germline V gene are SGHNT and YYREEE (reference sequence). CDR3 coding DNA: TGTGCCAGCAGCTTGAGCGCGGCGGGGGGCTACGAGCAGTACTTC. It specifies CASSLSAAGGYEQYF.

Notes on this clone: The missing conserved phenylalanine or tryptophan at the end of this CDR3 makes a read error likely. No DNA is shown, since the ends of the CDR3 on it are uncertain; the CDR3 is the one TCRdb lists. The chain combines TRBV5-8 with TRBJ1-2; the table's D call TRBD1 went unverified against the DNA. A total of 12 residues make up the CDR3, ends included. The germline V gene has CDR1 SGHTS and CDR2 YDEGEE. This chain's CDR3 is CASSPWRGRVRV.

V is TRBV15 and J is TRBJ2-5; perhaps TRBD1 as D (6 bases). CDR1 is LNHNV and CDR2 is YYDKDF in the germline V gene (reference sequence). Trimming removed 1 base at V and 4 bases at J, with 16 bases between. This CDR3 is built from 16 residues. The CDR3 DNA sequence: TGTGCCACCAGCAGAGGGAACAGGGTATGGGGAGAGACCCAGTACTTC. This encodes CATSRGNRVWGETQYF.

This clone occurred a few times. CDR3 in amino acids: CASSLGFGLAGANTGELFF. Here the CDR3 DNA reads TGTGCCAGCAGCTTAGGGTTCGGACTAGCGGGGGCGAACACCGGGGAGCTGTTTTTT. The V and J genes are TRBV7-2 and TRBJ2-2; 13 positions match TRBD2. Looked up from germline, CDR1 is SGHTA and CDR2 is FQGNSA. V shed 1 base, J shed 0 bases, and the junction held 5 bases outside the gene matches. The CDR3 runs to 19 residues.

The rearrangement joins TRBV4-3 to TRBJ1-2; D is perhaps TRBD1 (6 bases). CDR1 is LGHNA, CDR2 YSLEER, per germline. The V end was cut by 4 bases, the J end by 0 bases, with 18 bases between. This CDR3 has 17 residues. CDR3 nucleotides: TGCGCCAGCAGCCGACAAAAACAGGGCATAACTAACTATGGCTACACCTTC. Translation: CASSRQKQGITNYGYTF.

The chain recombines TRBV27 with TRBJ1-6; D is unresolved. V lost 2 bases, J lost 6 bases, and 8 bases lay in between. Germline V gene data show CDR1 as MNHEY and CDR2 as SMNVEV (reference sequence). The CDR3 has 14 residues. The CDR3 loop is CASSLTGSNSPLHF. The DNA of the CDR3 is TGTGCCAGCAGTTTAACGGGAAGTAATTCACCCCTCCACTTT.

V usage is TRBV27 and J usage is TRBJ2-5; maybe TRBD2 (7 bases). Germline loops: CDR1 MNHEY, CDR2 SMNVEV (reference sequence). CDR3 length: 17 amino acids. V was trimmed by 6 bases and J by 3 bases, leaving 23 bases between them. The CDR3 nucleotides are TGTGCCAGCAGACCCCGAGGGGGAGGGGGAAGGGAAGAGACCCAGTACTTC. Its translation: CASRPRGGGGREETQYF.

In this sample, this clone turned up once. The rearrangement joins TRBV7-2 to TRBJ2-3, with 10 bases identical to TRBD1. CDR1 is SGHTA, CDR2 FQGNSA, per germline. This CDR3 spans 18 amino acids. V trimming: 2 bases; J trimming: 4 bases; junction bases outside the gene matches: 12. This chain's CDR3 is CASSLIPGQGSPSDTQYF. CDR3 DNA sequence: TGTGCCAGCAGCTTAATCCCGGGACAGGGGTCTCCGTCAGATACGCAGTATTTT.

The table lists this clone with a count of one. The V and J genes are TRBV19 and TRBJ2-7, with D possibly matching TRBD1 (7 bases). V was cut by 8 bases and J by 5 bases, with 16 bases left in between. CDR1 is LNHDA, CDR2 SQIVND, per germline (reference sequence). The CDR3 has 13 residues. In DNA, the CDR3 is TGTGCCAGTTCCACGCGGGACAGCAACGAGCAGTACTTC. Protein: CASSTRDSNEQYF.

V is TRBV10-2 and J is TRBJ1-2; D not certain. The CDR3 has 14 amino acids. Deletions cut 4 bases from V and 1 base from J, with 10 bases between. Looked up from germline, CDR1 is WSHSY and CDR2 is SAAADI. Here the CDR3 reads CASSGARRNYGYTF. DNA of the CDR3: TGCGCCAGCAGTGGGGCCCGGCGTAACTATGGCTACACCTTC.

This chain uses TRBV28 with TRBJ2-3; 11 nucleotides agree with TRBD2. CDR3 size: 17 residues. Germline values: CDR1 MDHEN, CDR2 SYDVKM. Unmatched junction bases numbered 8, after V lost 4 bases and J lost 2 bases. The CDR3 region is CASSSRPTSGDTDTQYF. As DNA, the CDR3 is TGTGCCAGCAGTTCTCGACCGACTAGCGGGGACACAGATACGCAGTATTTT.

In its sample, this clone was seen a few times. V usage is TRBV2 and J usage is TRBJ2-3; D is perhaps TRBD1 (5 bases). In germline, CDR1 is SNHLY, CDR2 FYNNEI. This CDR3 is 16 amino acids long. Trimming pared 4 bases from V and 0 bases from J, leaving 14 bases between. The CDR3 is CASSGGRPTSTDTQYF. The CDR3 region has the DNA TGTGCCAGCAGTGGGGGCAGGCCCACTAGCACAGATACGCAGTATTTT.

The chain uses TRBV6-4 and TRBJ2-1, with 9 bases aligning to TRBD2. J gave up 0 bases and V 6 bases, and 15 bases lay outside the gene matches. Germline assignment: CDR1 MRHNA and CDR2 SNTAGT. CDR3 size: 19 residues. CDR3 coding DNA: TGTGCCAGCAGCGCCAGGGGCGGGGGGGCAAGTTTCTCCTACAATGAGCAGTTCTTC. Translating it yields CASSARGGGASFSYNEQFF.

The chain employs TRBV2 and TRBJ2-5; tentatively, D is TRBD2 (5 bases). The CDR3 is 14 residues long. Germline CDR1 reads SNHLY; CDR2 reads FYNNEI. Trimming pared 5 bases from V and 1 base from J, leaving 11 bases between. CDR3 nucleotide sequence: TGTGCCAGCAGTAGCGGCTCAACCCAAGAGACCCAGTACTTC. Its protein is CASSSGSTQETQYF.

This chain joins TRBV10-3 and TRBJ2-1; D unclear. V was shortened by 4 bases and J by 9 bases, with 16 bases between the two germline ends. Germline CDR1 and CDR2: ENHRY and SYGVKD. The CDR3 runs 14 residues. The CDR3 loop is CAISGLKDSPEQFF. The DNA for the CDR3 is TGTGCCATCAGTGGTCTAAAAGATTCGCCTGAGCAGTTCTTC.